This T cell receptor beta chain stems from a study of blood T cell repertoires in COVID-19. About the research overall: Italy, Spain and the United States were the sources of the convalescent and acute COVID-19 samples. The analysed material was cDNA or gDNA that came from T cells, B-cell-depleted T cells, or PBMCs.

TCRdb's table, derived via immunoSEQ multiplex PCR, lists solely in-frame clones and lacks some. The sample includes approximately 72,000 clones, nearly 90% of them seen just once. The V gene lost 0 bases and the J gene lost 6 bases, with 9 bases spanning the gap. There are 14 residues in the CDR3. Germline V gene lookup returns CDR1 SGHAT and CDR2 FQNNGV. This clone was seen a single time. The clonotype was recovered from a man in his fifties with acute or convalescent COVID-19. What was sequenced was peripheral blood. The chain is built from TRBV11-2 and TRBJ2-1; D may be TRBD1 (6 bases). CDR3 in amino acids: CASSLDQGSNEQFF. The DNA for the CDR3 is TGTGCCAGCAGCTTAGATCAGGGGTCCAATGAGCAGTTCTTC.